This paragraph covers one TCR beta chain sequence. Its target is unknown. This entry comes from a study of blood T cells in healthy people across ages. Findings and caveats of the study: With donor CMV status unknown, expanded clonotype changes were possibly confounded. Long-lived donors exceeded aged donors in naive CD4+ cells and diversity.

With a J-beta primer mix and a sample-barcoded 5' primer, a second PCR ran roughly 6 to 11 cycles. Via MiXCR, TCRdb re-called the 5' RACE reads, giving one row per CDR3 protein. The sample includes hundreds of thousands of distinct CDR3 sequences, roughly 58% of them seen just once. The CDR3 consists of 15 residues. The V gene's germline CDR1 is DFQATT and CDR2 SNEGSKA (reference sequence). V dropped 6 bases and J dropped 2 bases, with 20 bases sitting between them. Each donor's blood draw was ten milliliters of peripheral blood. The extraction recovered at least 5.5 micrograms of total RNA per sample.

Sequencing was carried out using blood. The chain employs TRBV20-1 and TRBJ2-7; D is unresolved. This TCR derives from a man aged 55-75 years in good health. As DNA, the CDR3 is TGCAGTGCCAGCGCCTGGCTGGATGGCCCCTACGAGCAGTACTTC. This sequence encodes CSASAWLDGPYEQYF.